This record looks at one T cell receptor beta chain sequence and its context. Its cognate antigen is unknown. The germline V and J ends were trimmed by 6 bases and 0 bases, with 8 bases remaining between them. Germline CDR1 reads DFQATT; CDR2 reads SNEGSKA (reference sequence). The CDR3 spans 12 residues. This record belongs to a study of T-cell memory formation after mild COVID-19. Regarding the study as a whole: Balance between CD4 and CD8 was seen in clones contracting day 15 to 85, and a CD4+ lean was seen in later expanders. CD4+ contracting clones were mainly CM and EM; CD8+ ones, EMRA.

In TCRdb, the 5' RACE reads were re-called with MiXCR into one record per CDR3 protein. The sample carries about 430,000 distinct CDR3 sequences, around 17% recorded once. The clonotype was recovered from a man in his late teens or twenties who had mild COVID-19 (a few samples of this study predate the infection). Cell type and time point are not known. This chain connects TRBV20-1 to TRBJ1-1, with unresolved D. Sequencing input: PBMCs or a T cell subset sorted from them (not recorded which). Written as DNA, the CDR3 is TGCAGTGCCGCCGGTATGAACACTGAAGCTTTCTTT. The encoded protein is CSAAGMNTEAFF.